This is a list of T cell receptor beta chains from one sample in a study of T cells after yellow fever vaccination. TCRdb reprocessed the 5' RACE reads via MiXCR and lists one record per CDR3 protein. The sample has under 100,000 distinct CDR3 sequences, less than 6% seen once. Sample: CD8+ T cells sorted from PBMCs, taken 10 days after the yellow fever booster vaccination. These receptors came from a man younger than 35 who received the YFV17D yellow fever vaccine. Both conserved end residues are part of each CDR3. A D gene is named only where the DNA matches it firmly. Clone sizes are given selectively: once, few, many, or a class where the clone is expanded.

- | TRBJ1-2 | - | TRBV4-3 | CASSQEAGVLGYTF | TGCGCCAGCAGCCAAGAGGCAGGGGTCCTTGGCTACACCTTC
- | TRBJ1-3 | - | TRBV7-6 | CASSLPDSSGNTIYF | TGTGCCAGCAGCCTCCCCGACAGCTCTGGAAACACCATATATTTT
TRBD2 | TRBJ2-5 | - | TRBV5-6 | CASSTSGIQETQYF | TGTGCCAGCAGCACTAGCGGGATCCAAGAGACCCAGTACTTC
TRBD2 | TRBJ2-2 | few | TRBV12-3/TRBV12-4 | CASNGGASTGELFF | TGTGCCAGCAACGGGGGGGCGAGCACCGGGGAGCTGTTTTTT
- | TRBJ1-1 | - | TRBV19 | CASSIDGLTEAFF | TGTGCCAGTAGTATAGATGGGTTGACTGAAGCTTTCTTT
TRBD1 | TRBJ1-6 | many | TRBV5-1 | CASSADRALGPNSPLHF | TGCGCCAGCAGCGCCGACAGGGCGTTAGGCCCTAATTCACCCCTCCACTTT
- | TRBJ2-1 | - | TRBV7-3 | CASSLRLAPSYNEQFF | TGTGCCAGCAGCTTAAGGCTAGCGCCTTCCTACAATGAGCAGTTCTTC
- | TRBJ2-1 | few | TRBV11-2 | CASSLVGQGTEQFF | TGTGCCAGCAGCTTAGTGGGACAAGGCACTGAGCAGTTCTTC
TRBD1 | TRBJ2-1 | - | TRBV6-1 | CASSDSATGRPYNEQFF | TGTGCCAGCAGTGATTCTGCGACAGGGCGCCCCTACAATGAGCAGTTCTTC
- | TRBJ2-5 | - | TRBV29-1 | CSVISARQEQETQYF | TGCAGCGTTATCTCAGCTCGACAGGAACAAGAGACCCAGTACTTC
TRBD2 | TRBJ2-2 | - | TRBV5-1 | CASSLEIGLGSGELFF | TGCGCCAGCAGCTTGGAGATCGGACTAGGGTCCGGGGAGCTGTTTTTT
- | TRBJ2-3 | few | TRBV5-4 | CASSLRTGSTDTQYF | TGTGCCAGCAGCCTCCGGACCGGCAGCACAGATACGCAGTATTTT
- | TRBJ2-7 | - | TRBV7-9 | CASSPPGSRYEQYF | TGTGCCAGCAGCCCCCCAGGGTCCCGCTACGAGCAGTACTTC
- | TRBJ2-5 | few | TRBV9 | CASSLGGTEETQYF | TGTGCCAGCAGCCTCGGGGGGACAGAAGAGACCCAGTACTTC
TRBD2 | TRBJ2-2 | few | TRBV3-1 | CASSQEKRGGRSGELFF | TGTGCCAGCAGCCAAGAGAAGCGGGGGGGCAGGAGCGGGGAGCTGTTTTTT
- | TRBJ1-2 | - | TRBV12-3/TRBV12-4 | CASSVVRDYGYTF | TGTGCCAGCAGCGTGGTCCGCGACTATGGCTACACCTTC
TRBD1 | TRBJ1-6 | many | TRBV6-5 | CASSYAQGVSPLHF | TGTGCCAGCAGTTACGCACAGGGGGTCTCACCCCTCCACTTT
TRBD1 | TRBJ2-3 | - | TRBV5-1 | CASSLWTGGTDTQYF | TGCGCCAGCAGCTTGTGGACAGGAGGCACAGATACGCAGTATTTT
- | TRBJ2-1 | - | TRBV4-1 | CASSQGPYNEQFF | TGCGCCAGCAGCCAAGGCCCCTACAATGAGCAGTTCTTC
TRBD2 | TRBJ2-1 | many | TRBV7-2 | CASSLNVGGGPYNEQFF | TGTGCCAGCAGCTTAAATGTGGGCGGGGGACCCTACAATGAGCAGTTCTTC
- | TRBJ2-2 | many | TRBV5-1 | CASSWTGELFF | TGCGCCAGCAGCTGGACCGGGGAGCTGTTTTTT
- | TRBJ1-1 | - | TRBV14 | CASSRSTTEAFF | TGTGCCAGCAGCCGCTCGACCACTGAAGCTTTCTTT
- | TRBJ1-1 | - | TRBV7-3 | CASSLTGGPEAFF | TGTGCCAGCAGCTTAACGGGGGGCCCTGAAGCTTTCTTT
TRBD1 | TRBJ1-1 | few | TRBV7-2 | CASSLDGTVPEAFF | TGTGCCAGCAGCTTGGACGGGACAGTACCTGAAGCTTTCTTT
- | TRBJ2-1 | - | TRBV3-1 | CASSQEDFYNEQFF | TGTGCCAGCAGCCAAGAGGACTTCTACAATGAGCAGTTCTTC
TRBD2 | TRBJ2-3 | many | TRBV12-3/TRBV12-4 | CASSSTSGGPTDTQYF | TGTGCCAGCAGCTCTACTAGCGGAGGTCCCACAGATACGCAGTATTTT